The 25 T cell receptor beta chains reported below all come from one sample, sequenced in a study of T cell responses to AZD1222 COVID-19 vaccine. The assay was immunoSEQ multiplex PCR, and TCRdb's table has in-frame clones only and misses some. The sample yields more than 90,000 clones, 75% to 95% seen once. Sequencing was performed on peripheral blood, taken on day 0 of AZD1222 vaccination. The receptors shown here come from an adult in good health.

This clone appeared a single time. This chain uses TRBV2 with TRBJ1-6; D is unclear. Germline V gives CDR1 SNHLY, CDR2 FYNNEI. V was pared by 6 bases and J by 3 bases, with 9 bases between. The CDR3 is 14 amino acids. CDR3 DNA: TGTGCCAGCAGGCACGGGAACTATAATTCACCCCTCCACTTT. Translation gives CASRHGNYNSPLHF.

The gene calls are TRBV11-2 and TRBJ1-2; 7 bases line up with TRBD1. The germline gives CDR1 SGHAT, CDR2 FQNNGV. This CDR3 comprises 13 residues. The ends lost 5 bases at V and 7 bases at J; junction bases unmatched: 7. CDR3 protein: CASSQGVGSGYTF. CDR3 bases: TGTGCCAGCAGCCAGGGGGTGGGTAGTGGCTACACCTTC.

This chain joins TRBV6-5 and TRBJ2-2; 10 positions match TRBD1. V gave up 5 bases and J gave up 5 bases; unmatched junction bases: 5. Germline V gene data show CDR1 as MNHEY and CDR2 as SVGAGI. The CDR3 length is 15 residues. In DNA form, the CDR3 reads TGTGCCAGCAGTAACCCGGGACAGGGGACCGGGGAGCTGTTTTTT. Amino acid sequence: CASSNPGQGTGELFF.

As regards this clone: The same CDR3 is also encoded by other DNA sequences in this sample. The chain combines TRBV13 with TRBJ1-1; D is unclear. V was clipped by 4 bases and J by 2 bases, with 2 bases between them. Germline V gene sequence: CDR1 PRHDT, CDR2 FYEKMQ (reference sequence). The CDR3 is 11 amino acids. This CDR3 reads CASSSNTEAFF. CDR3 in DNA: TGTGCCAGCAGCTCCAACACTGAAGCTTTCTTT.

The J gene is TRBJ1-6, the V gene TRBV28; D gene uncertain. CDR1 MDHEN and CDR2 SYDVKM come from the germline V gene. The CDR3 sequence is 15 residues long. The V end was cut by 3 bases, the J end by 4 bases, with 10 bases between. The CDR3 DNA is TGTGCCAGCAGTTTGATAGTCCGATATAATTCACCCCTCCACTTT. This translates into CASSLIVRYNSPLHF.

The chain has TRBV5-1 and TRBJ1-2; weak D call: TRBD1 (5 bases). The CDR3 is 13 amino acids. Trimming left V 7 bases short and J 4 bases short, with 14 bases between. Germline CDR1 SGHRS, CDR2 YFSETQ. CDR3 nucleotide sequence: TGCGCCAGCTGGGGGGAGGACGTCTATGGCTACACCTTC. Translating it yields CASWGEDVYGYTF.

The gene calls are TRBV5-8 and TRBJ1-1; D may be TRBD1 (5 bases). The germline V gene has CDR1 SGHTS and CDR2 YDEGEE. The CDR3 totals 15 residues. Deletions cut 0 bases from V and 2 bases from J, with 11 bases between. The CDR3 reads CASSLGVRANTEAFF. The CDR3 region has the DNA TGTGCCAGCAGCTTGGGGGTCAGGGCAAACACTGAAGCTTTCTTT. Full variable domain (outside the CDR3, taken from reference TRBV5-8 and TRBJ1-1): EAGVTQSPTHLIKTRGQQATLRCSPISGHTSVYWYQQALGLGLQFLLWYDEGEERNRGNFPPRFSGRQFPNYSSELNVNALELEDSALYLCASSLGVRANTEAFFGQGTRLTVV.

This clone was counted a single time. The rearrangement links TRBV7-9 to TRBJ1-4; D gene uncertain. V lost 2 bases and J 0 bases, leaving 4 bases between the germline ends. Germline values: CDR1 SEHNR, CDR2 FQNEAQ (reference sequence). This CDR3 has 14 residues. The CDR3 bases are TGTGCCAGCAGCTTACCAGCAACTAATGAAAAACTGTTTTTT. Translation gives CASSLPATNEKLFF. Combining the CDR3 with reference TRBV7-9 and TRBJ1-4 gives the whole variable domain DTGVSQNPRHKITKRGQNVTFRCDPISEHNRLYWYRQTLGQGPEFLTYFQNEAQLEKSRLLSDRFSAERPKGSFSTLEIQRTEQGDSAMYLCASSLPATNEKLFFGSGTQLSVL.

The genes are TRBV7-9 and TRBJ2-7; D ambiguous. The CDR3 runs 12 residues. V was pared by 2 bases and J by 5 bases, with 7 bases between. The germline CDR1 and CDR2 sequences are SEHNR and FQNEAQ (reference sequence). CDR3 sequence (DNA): TGTGCCAGCAGCTTACGTCAGGACGAGCAGTACTTC. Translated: CASSLRQDEQYF.

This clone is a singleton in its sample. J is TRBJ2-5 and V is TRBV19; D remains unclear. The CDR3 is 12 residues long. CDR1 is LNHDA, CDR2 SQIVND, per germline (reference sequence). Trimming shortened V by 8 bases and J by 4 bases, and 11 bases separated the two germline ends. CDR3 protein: CASSTVGETQYF. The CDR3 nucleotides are TGTGCCAGTTCAACAGTTGGAGAGACCCAGTACTTC. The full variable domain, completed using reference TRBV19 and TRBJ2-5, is DGGITQSPKYLFRKEGQNVTLSCEQNLNHDAMYWYRQDPGQGLRLIYYSQIVNDFQKGDIAEGYSVSREKKESFPLTVTSAQKNPTAFYLCASSTVGETQYFGPGTRLLVL.

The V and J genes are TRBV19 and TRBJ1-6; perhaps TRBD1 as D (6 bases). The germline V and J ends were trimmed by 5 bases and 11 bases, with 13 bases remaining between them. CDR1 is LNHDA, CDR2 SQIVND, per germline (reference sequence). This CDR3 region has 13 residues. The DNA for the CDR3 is TGTGCCAGTAGTCCGAGACAGGCGCCACCCCTCCACTTT. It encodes CASSPRQAPPLHF.

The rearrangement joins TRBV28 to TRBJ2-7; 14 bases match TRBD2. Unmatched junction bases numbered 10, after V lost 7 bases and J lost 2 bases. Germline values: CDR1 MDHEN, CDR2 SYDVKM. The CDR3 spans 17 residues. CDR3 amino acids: CASKTDAGLAGAYEQYF. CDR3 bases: TGTGCCAGCAAGACGGACGCGGGACTAGCGGGGGCCTACGAGCAGTACTTC. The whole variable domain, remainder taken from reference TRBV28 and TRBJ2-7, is DVKVTQSSRYLVKRTGEKVFLECVQDMDHENMFWYRQDPGLGLRLIYFSYDVKMKEKGDIPEGYSVSREKKERFSLILESASTNQTSMYLCASKTDAGLAGAYEQYFGPGTRLTVT.

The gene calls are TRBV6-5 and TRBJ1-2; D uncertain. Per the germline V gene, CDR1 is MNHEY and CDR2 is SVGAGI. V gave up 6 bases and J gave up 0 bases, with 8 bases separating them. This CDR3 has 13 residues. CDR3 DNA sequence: TGTGCCAGCAGGGATACAGCTAACTATGGCTACACCTTC. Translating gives CASRDTANYGYTF.

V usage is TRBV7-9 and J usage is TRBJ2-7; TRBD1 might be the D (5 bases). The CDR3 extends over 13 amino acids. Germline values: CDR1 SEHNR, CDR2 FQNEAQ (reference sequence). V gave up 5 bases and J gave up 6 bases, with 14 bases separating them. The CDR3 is CASSTSTEGEQYF. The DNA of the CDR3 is TGTGCCAGCAGCACCTCGACAGAAGGCGAGCAGTACTTC.

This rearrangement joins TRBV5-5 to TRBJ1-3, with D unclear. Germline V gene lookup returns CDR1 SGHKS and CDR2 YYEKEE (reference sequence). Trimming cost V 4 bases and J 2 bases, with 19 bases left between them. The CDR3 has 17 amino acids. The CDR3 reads CASSPQTGEMTGNTIYF. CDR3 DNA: TGTGCCAGCAGCCCTCAAACTGGGGAAATGACTGGAAACACCATATATTTT.

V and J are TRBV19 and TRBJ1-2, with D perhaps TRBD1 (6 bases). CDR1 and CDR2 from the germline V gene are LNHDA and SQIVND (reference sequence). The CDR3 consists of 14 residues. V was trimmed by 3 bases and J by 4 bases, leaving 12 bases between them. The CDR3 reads CASSIAGQLYGYTF. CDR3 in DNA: TGTGCCAGTAGTATCGCAGGACAGCTCTATGGCTACACCTTC. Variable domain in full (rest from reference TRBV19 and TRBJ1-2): DGGITQSPKYLFRKEGQNVTLSCEQNLNHDAMYWYRQDPGQGLRLIYYSQIVNDFQKGDIAEGYSVSREKKESFPLTVTSAQKNPTAFYLCASSIAGQLYGYTFGSGTRLTVV.

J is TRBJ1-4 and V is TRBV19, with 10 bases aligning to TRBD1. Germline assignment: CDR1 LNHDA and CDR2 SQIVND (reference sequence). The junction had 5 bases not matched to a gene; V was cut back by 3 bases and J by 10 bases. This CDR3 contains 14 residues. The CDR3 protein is CASSIDRGQGKLFF. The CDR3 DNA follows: TGTGCCAGTAGTATCGACAGGGGGCAGGGAAAACTGTTTTTT. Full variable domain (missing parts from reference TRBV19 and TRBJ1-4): DGGITQSPKYLFRKEGQNVTLSCEQNLNHDAMYWYRQDPGQGLRLIYYSQIVNDFQKGDIAEGYSVSREKKESFPLTVTSAQKNPTAFYLCASSIDRGQGKLFFGSGTQLSVL.

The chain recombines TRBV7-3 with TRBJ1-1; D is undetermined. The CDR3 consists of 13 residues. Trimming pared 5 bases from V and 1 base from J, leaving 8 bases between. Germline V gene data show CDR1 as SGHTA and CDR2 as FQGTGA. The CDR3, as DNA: TGTGCCAGCAGCAAGGACCCGAACACTGAAGCTTTCTTT. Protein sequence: CASSKDPNTEAFF.

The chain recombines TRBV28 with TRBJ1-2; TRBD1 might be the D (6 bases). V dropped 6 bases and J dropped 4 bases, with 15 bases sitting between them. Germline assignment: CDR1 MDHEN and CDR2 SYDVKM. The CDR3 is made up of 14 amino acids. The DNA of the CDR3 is TGTGCCAGCAGCAACCCGACAGGCCTCTATGGCTACACCTTC. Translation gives CASSNPTGLYGYTF.

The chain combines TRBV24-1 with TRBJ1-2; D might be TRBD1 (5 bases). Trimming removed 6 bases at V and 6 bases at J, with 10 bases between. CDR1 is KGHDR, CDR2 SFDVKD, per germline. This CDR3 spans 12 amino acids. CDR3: CATSRAGNGYTF. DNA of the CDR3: TGTGCCACCAGTCGGGCAGGGAATGGCTACACCTTC.

In nucleotides, the CDR3 is TGTGCCAGCAGTTACTTACAGGGTAGGCGTTCACCCCTCCACTTT. Translating gives CASSYLQGRRSPLHF. The chain uses TRBV6-5 and TRBJ1-6; TRBD1 might be the D (6 bases). Germline lookup yields CDR1 MNHEY and CDR2 SVGAGI. The V end lost 1 base, the J end lost 9 bases, and 13 bases lay between the germline ends. The CDR3 loop spans 15 amino acids.

The CDR3 here is CASSVEDSATYEQYF. CDR3 DNA: TGTGCCAGCAGTGTAGAGGACAGCGCAACCTACGAGCAGTACTTC. This chain joins TRBV28 and TRBJ2-7, with D possibly being TRBD1 (6 bases). V shed 5 bases and J shed 2 bases, with 16 bases lying between them. CDR3 length equals 15 residues. Per germline, CDR1 MDHEN and CDR2 SYDVKM.

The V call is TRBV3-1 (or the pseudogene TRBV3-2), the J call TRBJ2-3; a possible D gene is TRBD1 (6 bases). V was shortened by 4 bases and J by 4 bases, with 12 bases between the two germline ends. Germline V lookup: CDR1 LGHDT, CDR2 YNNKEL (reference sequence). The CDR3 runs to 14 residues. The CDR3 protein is CASSPRTASDTQYF. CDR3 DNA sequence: TGTGCCAGCAGCCCTCGGACAGCTTCAGATACGCAGTATTTT.

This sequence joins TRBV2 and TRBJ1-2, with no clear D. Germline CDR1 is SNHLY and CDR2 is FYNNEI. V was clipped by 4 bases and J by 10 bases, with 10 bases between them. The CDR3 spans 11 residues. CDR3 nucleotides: TGTGCCAGCAGTGCTCCGACTTACTACACCTTC. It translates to CASSAPTYYTF. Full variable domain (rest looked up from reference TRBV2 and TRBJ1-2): EPEVTQTPSHQVTQMGQEVILRCVPISNHLYFYWYRQILGQKVEFLVSFYNNEISEKSEIFDDQFSVERPDGSNFTLKIRSTKLEDSAMYFCASSAPTYYTFGSGTRLTVV.

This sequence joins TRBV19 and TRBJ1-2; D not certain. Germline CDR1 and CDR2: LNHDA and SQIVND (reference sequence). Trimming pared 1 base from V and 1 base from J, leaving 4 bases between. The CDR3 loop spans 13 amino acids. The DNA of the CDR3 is TGTGCCAGTAGTATAGGGGTTAACTATGGCTACACCTTC. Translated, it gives CASSIGVNYGYTF.